This T cell receptor beta chain was observed in a study of OX40 agonist ivuxolimab in advanced cancers. For the wider study: The costimulatory receptor OX40 (CD134) was targeted by ivuxolimab, a fully human IgG2 agonistic monoclonal antibody. The paper covers the monotherapy dose-escalation part of the phase I ivuxolimab trial, which included N ≈ 57 patients. A male proportion of roughly 85% and a mean age of approximately 60 years, ranging from about 20 to 85, were recorded for the dose-escalation cohort. Among the approximately 50 dose-escalation patients, about 19 had hepatocellular carcinoma, about 15 melanoma, 9 renal cell carcinoma and 9 head and neck cancer. Patients were allowed to have had prior anti-PD-1, anti-PD-L1 or anti-CTLA-4 therapy, and approximately 40% of the dose-escalation patients had been treated with checkpoint inhibitors. Partial responses occurred in three dose-escalation patients, of whom one had hepatocellular carcinoma and two had cutaneous melanoma. The purpose of peripheral TCRbeta sequencing was to test whether ivuxolimab changed TCR sequence diversity and led to clonal T-cell expansion. Intravenous ivuxolimab was administered to patients every 2 weeks at six dose levels: 0.01, 0.1, 0.3, 1.5, 3 and 10 mg/kg.

To sequence the TCRbeta CDR3 region, genomic DNA was isolated from the sorted cells. TCRbeta CDR3 regions were sequenced using the immunoSEQ Assay. The table was pulled from immuneACCESS by TCRdb, which kept in-frame rearrangements only. Such tables lose some clones; where checked, under half of the loss comes from unresolved V genes, and the rest has no known cause. The sample table shows roughly 100,000 clones, and more than 90% are seen once. The ten top clones hold 3.4% of the sample. The CDR3, from cysteine to phenylalanine, totals 14 residues. Of the read, only the CDR3 DNA is kept; its 42 bases are in frame from base 1. The V and J ends are trimmed by 3 bases and 3 bases, leaving 9 bases between them. The germline V gene (reference sequence) supplies CDR1 MNHEY and CDR2 SMNVEV. General findings and caveats noted by the study authors: In the 0.1-3.0 mg/kg groups, partial responders were among the patients with the lowest normalized peripheral clonal expansion, particularly in CD8+ T cells. At doses of 0.1 to 3.0 mg/kg, clonal expansion of both CD4+ and CD8+ T cells in blood was seen between baseline and week 6. After ivuxolimab, expanded clones were on average more numerous among CD8+ T cells than among CD4+ T cells. Antigen specificity was not determined for the clonally expanded peripheral T cells. Low levels of normalized T-cell clonal expansion were also seen in some nonresponding patients.

Patients with a history of autoimmune disease or receiving systemic immunosuppression were excluded from the trial. Peripheral blood for TCR sequencing was collected from all dose cohorts at baseline, on cycle 4 day 1, and on cycle 7 day 1. Samples came from an open-label, multicenter, first-in-human phase I dose-escalation trial of ivuxolimab. The trial enrolled adults with locally advanced or metastatic head and neck squamous cell, hepatocellular, melanoma or renal cell carcinoma. Before TCR sequencing, CD4+ T cells and CD8+ T cells from peripheral blood were sorted into separate populations. Details on this clone: The antigen it recognizes is unknown. No much larger clone is present one base from it, and per-base qualities are unavailable.

The chain was built from TRBV27 and TRBJ2-1, with a tentative D gene TRBD2 over 6 matching bases. This sample comprised CD4+ or CD8+ T cells sorted from blood, obtained in a trial of the OX40 agonist ivuxolimab. The sequence came from an adult with an advanced solid tumor such as melanoma, head and neck, liver or kidney cancer. The DNA sequence reads TGTGCCAGCAGTTTCGGAGGGAGCTACAATGAGCAGTTCTTC. Translated, it reads CASSFGGSYNEQFF.